The T cell receptor beta chain under discussion was sequenced for a study of cytomegalovirus exposure and HLA in healthy donors. Study conclusions and caveats: Later analysis placed DRB1 highest and HLA-C lowest in TCR association rates, which differed by HLA locus. Cytomegalovirus association was assigned to about 150 TCR beta chains. As a later analysis showed, several of the most significant clusters appeared to be linked to common viral pathogens.

In the case of this clone: The target antigen is unknown.

While unrecorded immune exposures were likely, the donors were nominally healthy when sampled. V lost 7 bases and J 4 bases, leaving 13 bases between the germline ends. This CDR3 spans 12 amino acids. CDR1 and CDR2 (germline): SQVTM, ANQGSEA. PCR employed 60 Vbeta and 13 Jbeta primers. TCRdb's table, derived via immunoSEQ multiplex PCR, lists solely in-frame clones and lacks some. Of approximately 120,000 clones listed, roughly 71% are singletons. The origin of this receptor is a woman aged 70-85 years in good health and CMV-seropositive. Specimen: PBMCs. The chain carries TRBV29-1 and TRBJ1-2; D possibly corresponds to TRBD1 (5 bases). CDR3 residues: CSALGGVYGYTF. The CDR3 DNA is TGCAGCGCCCTGGGGGGAGTCTATGGCTACACCTTC.